Presented here are 3 T cell receptor beta chains from one specimen sequenced in a study of T cell responses to AZD1222 COVID-19 vaccine (dated by TCRdb to the early 2020s). Interpreted using the paper, the time point label stands for: baseline before first vaccination. Library construction relied on the immunoSEQ multiplex PCR assay. The clones in this table, taken by TCRdb from immuneACCESS, are in-frame only. Not every clone is retained; where verified, under half of the shortfall comes from an unresolved V gene, and the cause of the rest is unknown. The sample has 73,000 or so clones on record, around 89% of them singletons. The top ten clones comprise 20% of the sample. Material: peripheral blood, obtained on day 0 of AZD1222 vaccination. The source of these receptors is an adult in good health.

The chain has TRBV19 and TRBJ2-1; 7 bases align to TRBD1. This CDR3 is built from 17 residues. Germline V gene sequence: CDR1 LNHDA, CDR2 SQIVND (reference sequence). J lost 5 bases, V lost 4 bases, and 14 bases had no gene match. The CDR3 DNA is TGTGCCAGTAGTAAAATTTTGGGGACAGTCGCTGACAATGAGCAGTTCTTC. Translating gives CASSKILGTVADNEQFF.

J is TRBJ1-5 and V is TRBV19; D perhaps matches TRBD1 (5 bases). CDR1 and CDR2 (germline): LNHDA, SQIVND (reference sequence). Between the trimmed V and J ends, which lost 7 bases and 3 bases, there was a span of 10 bases. The CDR3 length is 13 residues. The CDR3 spells CASTQGLNQPQHF. The CDR3 nucleotides are TGTGCCAGTACTCAGGGACTCAATCAGCCCCAGCATTTT.

J is TRBJ2-4 and V is TRBV6-5; weak D call: TRBD2 (5 bases). Germline V gene data show CDR1 as MNHEY and CDR2 as SVGAGI. The CDR3 runs 14 residues. Trimming stripped 7 bases from V and 0 bases from J, with 10 bases between. Here the CDR3 DNA reads TGTGCCAGCAAGGACTTACTAGCCAAAAACATTCAGTACTTC. As protein: CASKDLLAKNIQYF.